The 5 T cell receptor beta chains listed next were all sequenced from one sample in a study of blood T cell repertoires in COVID-19. The protocol was immunoSEQ multiplex PCR, while the TCRdb copy is restricted to in-frame clones and leaves out a portion. There are roughly 340,000 clones in the sample; around nine tenths occur only once, and roughly 3.3% lies in the top ten. Material: peripheral blood. The receptors here all came from a woman between 18 and 30 years old who had recovered from COVID-19.

At least ten counts were recorded for this clone. J is TRBJ1-6 and V is TRBV19; a possible D gene is TRBD1 (6 bases). The V end lost 8 bases, the J end lost 10 bases, and 15 bases lay between the germline ends. The CDR3 length is 13 residues. Germline V gives CDR1 LNHDA, CDR2 SQIVND (reference sequence). The CDR3 is CASEEGGSSPLHF. DNA of the CDR3: TGTGCCAGTGAAGAGGGGGGGTCGTCACCCCTCCACTTT.

The chain has TRBV9 and TRBJ2-1, with 10 bases aligning to TRBD2. In germline, CDR1 is SGDLS, CDR2 YYNGEE. With 2 bases clipped from V and 9 bases from J, the junction kept 8 bases outside the gene matches. CDR3 length equals 15 residues. The CDR3 sequence: CASSVSGRADFEQFF. In DNA form, the CDR3 reads TGTGCCAGCAGCGTGAGCGGGAGGGCGGACTTTGAGCAGTTCTTC.

In its sample, this clone was seen once. The rearrangement joins TRBV29-1 to TRBJ1-6; TRBD1 aligns across 7 bases. V lost 6 bases to trimming and J lost 5 bases; unmatched junction nucleotides: 7. There are 14 residues in the CDR3. Germline assignment: CDR1 SQVTM and CDR2 ANQGSEA. In DNA, the CDR3 is TGCAGCGTGAAGACAGGGAGCCATAATTCACCCCTCCACTTT. Translation: CSVKTGSHNSPLHF. Combining the CDR3 with reference TRBV29-1 and TRBJ1-6 gives the whole variable domain SAVISQKPSRDICQRGTSLTIQCQVDSQVTMMFWYRQQPGQSLTLIATANQGSEATYESGFVIDKFPISRPNLTFSTLTVSNMSPEDSSIYLCSVKTGSHNSPLHFGNGTRLTVT.

The V and J genes are TRBV5-5 and TRBJ1-5; D not certain. Germline CDR1 and CDR2: SGHKS and YYEKEE (reference sequence). The CDR3 is 14 amino acids. V shed 4 bases and J shed 5 bases, with 13 bases lying between them. CDR3 region: CASSPVLEYQPQHF. In nucleotides, the CDR3 is TGTGCCAGCAGCCCGGTCCTTGAGTATCAGCCCCAGCATTTT.

The chain combines TRBV27 with TRBJ1-1, with D maybe TRBD1 (5 bases). Germline CDR1 is MNHEY and CDR2 is SMNVEV (reference sequence). V was cut by 0 bases and J by 3 bases, with 11 bases left in between. The CDR3 runs to 15 residues. CDR3 nucleotide sequence: TGTGCCAGCAGTTTATCGGGCCCCAGGGACACTGAAGCTTTCTTT. Translating it yields CASSLSGPRDTEAFF.